This TCR beta chain derives from a study of post-analysis software for immune sequencing data. Points from the study as a whole: Patients showed TRBV5-6, TRBV5-1 and TRBV20-1 among 4 or 5 TRBV segments more frequent than in controls. Diversity measured as normalized Chao1 was significantly lower in multiple sclerosis patients than in controls.

The sample holds many counts of this clonotype. Its antigen is not identified. V was pared by 3 bases and J by 3 bases, with 13 bases between. This CDR3 has 14 amino acids. Per germline, CDR1 SGHRS and CDR2 YFSETQ. The TCR beta cDNA libraries carried unique molecular identifiers. With about 0.85 to 10 million T cells as the source, about half a million cDNA molecules resulted. TCRdb itself ran the PCR reads through MiXCR, one entry per CDR3 protein. The table includes 150,000 to 200,000 distinct CDR3 sequences, over 25% detected once. The source material was blood. The receptor was derived from a girl aged 10-17 years with multiple sclerosis. The V gene is TRBV5-1, the J gene TRBJ2-7; D call uncertain. The CDR3, as DNA: TGCGCCAGCAGCTCGACCCCCTCGGACTACGAGCAGTACTTC. Translating it yields CASSSTPSDYEQYF. Using reference TRBV5-1 and TRBJ2-7 for the parts outside the CDR3, the full variable domain is KAGVTQTPRYLIKTRGQQVTLSCSPISGHRSVSWYQQTPGQGLQFLFEYFSETQRNKGNFPGRFSGRQFSNSRSEMNVSTLELGDSALYLCASSSTPSDYEQYFGPGTRLTVT.